This T cell receptor beta chain was identified in a study of human T cells and chemical hapten exposure (dated by TCRdb to about 2021). Broadly, across the study: For sensitization, 2% DPC in acetone was applied to a roughly 2 cm by roughly 2 cm area of upper inner arm skin. Patients additionally received weekly therapeutic DPC doses to the scalp throughout the roughly 24-week study period. Patch testing was performed on the upper back with Finn chambers containing 0.01% DPC, and the patch tests were scored after 6 days according to International Contact Dermatitis Research Group standards. The mostly female patient cohort included alopecia areata with under or over 50% scalp involvement, alopecia totalis and alopecia universalis. The libraries were sequenced as a pool, and the TCR yield per sample differed mostly because of small variations in library volumes within the pool. In alopecia patients, the study followed how the peripheral blood TCR repertoire changed in vivo over primary and secondary sensitization to diphenylcyclopropenone (DPC), a hapten. Blood was sampled from patients pre-sensitization (week 0) and at 2, 6 and about 24 weeks after DPC sensitization. For TCR sequencing, blood came from 25 to 30 alopecia patients at anywhere from one to four time points (pre-sensitization, 2, 6 and 24 weeks). The research as a whole found: Compared with pre-sensitization or healthy control sets, expanded TCRs formed significantly more large CDR3 similarity clusters, which is consistent with antigen-driven responses. No change with DPC sensitization was found in the number of TCRs above 1 in 1000 frequency, and no evidence of global repertoire structure alterations was found. After repeated subsampling, changes were observed in the strength of the expansion versus patch-test correlation and in the threshold at which the correlation became significant. Because all patients had alopecia, a presumed autoimmune disease, the immune response of the patients might differ from that of healthy individuals. A positive correlation was found between the number of PT1 expanded TCRs and patch test score, with significance reached at thresholds 8, 16 and 32 but not 4.

As encoded in the germline V gene (reference sequence), CDR1 is MNHNY while CDR2 is SVGAGI. Deletion took 2 bases off V and 13 bases off J, with a span of 18 bases between the germline ends. The CDR3 goes from the cysteine to the phenylalanine over 15 residues. Left in the record is the CDR3 DNA by itself, 45 bases read in frame from the first base. This clonotype occurred many times. Its target antigen remains unknown. No base-level quality is on record; no much larger clone is a single base apart. The sample's time point label, decoded: patch test 3, about 24 weeks after DPC sensitization. What the treatment or condition label conveys for this sample: therapeutic diphenylcyclopropenone sensitization with weekly scalp DPC. Blood at each patch-test visit was drawn before the patch test was applied. Eligible patients were aged 18 to 70, diagnosed with alopecia, deemed suitable for DPC therapy, and excluded if pregnant. Unfractionated whole blood was collected in Tempus Blood RNA tubes, and total RNA was extracted from that blood.

Library construction relied on RACE. Sequencing took place on a NextSeq 500. Library preparation attached unique molecular identifiers to individual cDNA molecules for quantitative, reproducible TCR counting. Each blood RNA sample was used to sequence both TCR alpha and TCR beta chains. The source study handled its data this way. A median of about 87,000 TCRs per sample was observed, with a range of about 20,000 to 690,600. The Decombinator software suite was used to annotate the V, J and CDR3 of the TCR reads. Every sample was subsampled to the same number of TCRs (28,000) for the PS versus PT1 abundance plots. TCRs were defined as expanded if absent before sensitization and observed at least eight times at the 2-week time point. Using fastp trimming at Q25 and MiXCR clonotype assembly, TCRdb reanalyzed the public sequencing data and kept in-frame beta chains. Rows matching on CDR3 protein sequence are summarized as one entry with the most common DNA and genes. What appears here as the V and J calls and clone size reflects TCRdb's work, not the paper's. The sample has approximately 71,000 distinct CDR3 sequences on record, over 8.5% of them singletons. The ten largest account for approximately 1.4% of the sample.

The V and J segments used are TRBV6-6 and TRBJ1-6; TRBD1 might be the D gene, on 6 matching bases. This sequence was found in a woman aged 45-60 years with alopecia areata. Some clones in this sample may be carry-over from other donors' samples. The specimen was whole blood, collected in connection with sensitization to the hapten diphenylcyclopropenone (DPC). The DNA sequence is given as TGTGCCAGCAGTTACCCCTCGGGGGGCGTCACGCCCCTCCACTTT. This is translated as CASSYPSGGVTPLHF.